This TCR beta chain originates from a study of blood T cell repertoires in COVID-19. From germline, CDR1 is SNHLY and CDR2 FYNNEI. Unmatched junction bases numbered 5, after V lost 5 bases and J lost 5 bases. This CDR3 contains 13 residues. The repertoire was sequenced with immunoSEQ multiplex PCR; TCRdb's copy has only in-frame clones and lacks some. Counted here are 29,000 or so clones, about 90% occurring once; the ten biggest clones make up about 2.4%. The sequencing input was peripheral blood. This chain links TRBV2 with TRBJ1-2; 7 bases are a match to TRBD1. The sequence derives from a man over 45 with active COVID-19. The CDR3 coding sequence is TGTGCCAGCAGTCTAGGGGGCGCTTATGGCTACACCTTC. This gives the protein CASSLGGAYGYTF.